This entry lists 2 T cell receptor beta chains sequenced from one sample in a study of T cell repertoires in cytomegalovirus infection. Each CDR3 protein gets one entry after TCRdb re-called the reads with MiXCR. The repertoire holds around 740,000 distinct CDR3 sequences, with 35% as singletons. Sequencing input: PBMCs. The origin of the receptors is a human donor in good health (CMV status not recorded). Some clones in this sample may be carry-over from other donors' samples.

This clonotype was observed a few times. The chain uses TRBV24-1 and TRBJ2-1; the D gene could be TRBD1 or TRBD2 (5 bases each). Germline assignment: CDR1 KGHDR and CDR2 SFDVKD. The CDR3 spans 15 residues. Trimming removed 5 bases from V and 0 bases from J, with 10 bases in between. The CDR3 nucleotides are TGTGCCACCAGTGTCTCGGGACCCTCCTACAATGAGCAGTTCTTC. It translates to CATSVSGPSYNEQFF.

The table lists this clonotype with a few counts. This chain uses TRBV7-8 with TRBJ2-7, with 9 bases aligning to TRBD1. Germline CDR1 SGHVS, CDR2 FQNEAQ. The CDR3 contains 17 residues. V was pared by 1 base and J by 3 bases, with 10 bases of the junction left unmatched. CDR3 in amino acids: CASSLGLPGQGIYEQYF. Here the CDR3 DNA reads TGTGCCAGCAGCTTAGGCTTACCGGGACAGGGAATCTACGAGCAGTACTTC.